This T cell receptor beta chain was observed in a study of spatial heterogeneity in lung cancer. Study at large: The study consistently detected more beta-chain than alpha-chain sequences. Whole-study findings and limits: Tumor TCRs that were ubiquitous and expanded showed up in blood more at resection than follow-up.

The germline gives CDR1 SGHRS, CDR2 YFSETQ. The CDR3 runs to 11 residues. Trimming pared 4 bases from V and 6 bases from J, leaving 8 bases between. Concerning this clonotype itself: No antigen is known for it.

The time point here: blood at routine non-recurrence follow-up after resection. One entry per CDR3 protein results from TCRdb running MiXCR on the 5' RACE reads. The sample lists under 150,000 distinct CDR3 sequences, approximately 11% seen once, with approximately 25% in the top ten. The chain combines TRBV5-1 with TRBJ2-7; D uncertain. The sample here was PBMCs, taken at follow-up. This receptor was taken from a female donor with early-stage non-small cell lung cancer. The CDR3, as DNA: TGCGCCAGCAGCGATAACGGCGAGCAGTACTTC. It is translated as CASSDNGEQYF.